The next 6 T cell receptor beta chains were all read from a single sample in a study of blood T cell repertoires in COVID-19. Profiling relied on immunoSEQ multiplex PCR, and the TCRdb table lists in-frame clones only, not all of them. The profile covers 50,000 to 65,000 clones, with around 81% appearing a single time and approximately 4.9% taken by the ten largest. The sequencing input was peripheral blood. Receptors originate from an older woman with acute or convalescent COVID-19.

The CDR3 is CATSSGQGSFYEKLFF. In DNA, the CDR3 is TGTGCCACCAGCAGCGGACAGGGCTCGTTTTATGAAAAACTGTTTTTT. This chain joins TRBV15 and TRBJ1-4, with 8 bases lining up with TRBD1. Germline V gene data show CDR1 as LNHNV and CDR2 as YYDKDF (reference sequence). V trimming: 3 bases; J trimming: 6 bases; junction bases outside the gene matches: 9. The CDR3 runs to 16 residues.

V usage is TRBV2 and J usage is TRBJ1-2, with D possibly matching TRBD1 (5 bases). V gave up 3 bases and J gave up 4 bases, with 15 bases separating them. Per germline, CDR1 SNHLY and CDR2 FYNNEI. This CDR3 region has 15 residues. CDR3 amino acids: CASSDRGSLSYGYTF. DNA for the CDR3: TGTGCCAGCAGTGATAGGGGCTCCCTCTCCTATGGCTACACCTTC.

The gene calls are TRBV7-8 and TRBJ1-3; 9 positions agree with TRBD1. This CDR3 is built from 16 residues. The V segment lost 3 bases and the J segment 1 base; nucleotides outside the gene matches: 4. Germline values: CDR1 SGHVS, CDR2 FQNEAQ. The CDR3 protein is CASSFRDRVSGNTIYF. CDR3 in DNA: TGTGCCAGCAGCTTTCGGGACAGGGTATCTGGAAACACCATATATTTT.

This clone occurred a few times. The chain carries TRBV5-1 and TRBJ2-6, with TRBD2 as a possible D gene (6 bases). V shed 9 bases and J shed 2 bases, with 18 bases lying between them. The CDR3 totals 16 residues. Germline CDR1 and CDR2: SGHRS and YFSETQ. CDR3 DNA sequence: TGCGCCACCCAGCGGGCCTCAGGCGCTGGGGCCAACGTCCTGACTTTC. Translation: CATQRASGAGANVLTF.

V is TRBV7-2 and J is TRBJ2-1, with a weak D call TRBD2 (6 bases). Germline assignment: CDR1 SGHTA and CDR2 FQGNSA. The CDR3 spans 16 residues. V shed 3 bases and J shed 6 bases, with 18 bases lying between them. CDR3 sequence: CASSFSGRGISNEQFF. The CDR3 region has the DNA TGTGCCAGCAGCTTTAGCGGTAGAGGGATATCCAATGAGCAGTTCTTC.

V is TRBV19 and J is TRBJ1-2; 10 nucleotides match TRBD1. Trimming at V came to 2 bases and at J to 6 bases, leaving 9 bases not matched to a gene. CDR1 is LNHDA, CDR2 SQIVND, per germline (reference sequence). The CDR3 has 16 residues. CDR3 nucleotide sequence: TGTGCCAGTAGTATATCCCGACAGGGGGCGAGAGATGGCTACACCTTC. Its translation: CASSISRQGARDGYTF.